This TCR beta chain was observed in a study of CD4 T cells in relation to SARS-CoV-2 and coronaviruses. About the study: No peptide or an HIV-1 Nef peptide pool served as negative control.

About this clone: Its antigen remains unidentified.

The unexposed donors gave CD4+ T cells in 2011-2018, prior to COVID-19. CD4+ T cells were isolated from the cells after less than 13 days of culture. The CDR3 consists of 16 residues. Germline CDR1 SGHAT, CDR2 FQNNGV. J lost 9 bases, V lost 5 bases, and 10 bases had no gene match. Produced via immunoSEQ multiplex PCR; TCRdb's table is partial and in-frame only. Of tens of thousands of clones in the sample, 73% are singletons; the top ten hold under 25%. The chain couples TRBV11-2 to TRBJ1-6; 10 positions match TRBD1. Sequenced material: CD4+ T cells from PBMCs, cultured in vitro. This clonotype was sampled from a human donor in good health. CDR3 in amino acids: CASSPRPGQGSSPLHF. CDR3 bases: TGTGCCAGCAGCCCGAGACCGGGACAGGGGAGTTCACCCCTCCACTTT.